These 8 T cell receptor beta chains were sequenced from one sample in a study of T-cell reconstitution after alpha-beta-depleted transplantation in children. This sample's TCRbeta library carried unique molecular identifier barcodes. From the PCR reads, TCRdb called clonotypes with MiXCR, one entry per CDR3 protein. The sample includes about 580,000 distinct CDR3 sequences, 25% to 30% seen only once; the top ten take 30% to 45%. The sequencing here drew on PBMCs, taken before TCRalphabeta/CD19-depleted stem cell transplant. All receptors derive from a boy in the first two years of life with Wiskott-Aldrich syndrome, due to receive a stem cell transplant.

This clonotype was seen a handful of times. The chain carries TRBV2 and TRBJ2-1; 10 nucleotides align to TRBD1. V shed 6 bases, J shed 2 bases, and the junction held 7 bases outside the gene matches. The CDR3 consists of 16 residues. Germline V gene lookup returns CDR1 SNHLY and CDR2 FYNNEI. As DNA, the CDR3 is TGTGCCAGCAGGAGCCCGGGACAGGGGACCTACAATGAGCAGTTCTTC. It is translated as CASRSPGQGTYNEQFF.

This clonotype has just a few counts. The chain uses TRBV7-2 and TRBJ1-2, with D possibly matching TRBD1 (5 bases). From germline, CDR1 is SGHTA and CDR2 FQGNSA. V dropped 1 base and J dropped 0 bases, with 12 bases sitting between them. The CDR3 runs to 16 residues. CDR3: CASSLGSRGANYGYTF. The CDR3, as DNA: TGTGCCAGCAGCTTAGGTTCACGGGGCGCTAACTATGGCTACACCTTC.

The V call is TRBV2, the J call TRBJ1-5; TRBD1 is a possible D gene (6 bases). The CDR3 consists of 13 residues. The germline gives CDR1 SNHLY, CDR2 FYNNEI. Between the trimmed V and J ends, which lost 9 bases and 3 bases, there was a span of 12 bases. The CDR3 DNA reads as TGTGCCAGTAGGGGGGACCACAATCAGCCCCAGCATTTT. This codes for CASRGDHNQPQHF.

This chain connects TRBV30 to TRBJ2-6; 9 bases line up with TRBD1. Losses at the gene ends were 0 bases for V and 3 bases for J; bases not matched to a gene: 3. CDR3 length equals 16 residues. Looked up from germline, CDR1 is GTSNPN and CDR2 is SVGIG (reference sequence). The CDR3 bases are TGTGCCTGGAGTGTACAGGGGGCTATTGGGGCCAACGTCCTGACTTTC. As protein: CAWSVQGAIGANVLTF.

This clonotype turned up a few times. V usage is TRBV5-1 and J usage is TRBJ2-7; a weak D match, TRBD1 (6 bases). Trimming pared 0 bases from V and 2 bases from J, leaving 12 bases between. Germline V gene sequence: CDR1 SGHRS, CDR2 YFSETQ. CDR3 length equals 15 residues. CDR3 loop: CASSLDWGHTYEQYF. In DNA form, the CDR3 reads TGCGCCAGCAGCTTGGACTGGGGACACACCTACGAGCAGTACTTC.

This clonotype was seen more than once but under ten times. The J gene is TRBJ2-3, the V gene TRBV7-3; 7 bases are a match to TRBD1. CDR3 length: 16 residues. Germline assignment: CDR1 SGHTA and CDR2 FQGTGA. V shed 6 bases and J 4 bases; nucleotides not matched to a gene: 13. The CDR3 coding sequence is TGTGCCAGCAGGAGAATGACAGGGAGTTCGGCAGATACGCAGTATTTT. Amino acid sequence: CASRRMTGSSADTQYF.

This clonotype was seen a handful of times. The chain employs TRBV2 and TRBJ2-1; tentatively, D is TRBD2 (5 bases). The length of the CDR3 is 15 residues. Per the germline V gene, CDR1 is SNHLY and CDR2 is FYNNEI. V shed 3 bases and J shed 4 bases, with 13 bases lying between them. The CDR3 region has the DNA TGTGCCAGCAGTGAGTCCCGAGGGAAATACAATGAGCAGTTCTTC. This translates into CASSESRGKYNEQFF.

This chain uses TRBV15 with TRBJ1-3; a weak D match, TRBD1 (6 bases). This CDR3 contains 15 residues. Germline V gives CDR1 LNHNV, CDR2 YYDKDF (reference sequence). V gave up 3 bases and J gave up 1 base, with 10 bases separating them. CDR3 coding DNA: TGTGCCACCAGCAGGCAGGGGCTTTCTGGAAACACCATATATTTT. Its translation is CATSRQGLSGNTIYF.